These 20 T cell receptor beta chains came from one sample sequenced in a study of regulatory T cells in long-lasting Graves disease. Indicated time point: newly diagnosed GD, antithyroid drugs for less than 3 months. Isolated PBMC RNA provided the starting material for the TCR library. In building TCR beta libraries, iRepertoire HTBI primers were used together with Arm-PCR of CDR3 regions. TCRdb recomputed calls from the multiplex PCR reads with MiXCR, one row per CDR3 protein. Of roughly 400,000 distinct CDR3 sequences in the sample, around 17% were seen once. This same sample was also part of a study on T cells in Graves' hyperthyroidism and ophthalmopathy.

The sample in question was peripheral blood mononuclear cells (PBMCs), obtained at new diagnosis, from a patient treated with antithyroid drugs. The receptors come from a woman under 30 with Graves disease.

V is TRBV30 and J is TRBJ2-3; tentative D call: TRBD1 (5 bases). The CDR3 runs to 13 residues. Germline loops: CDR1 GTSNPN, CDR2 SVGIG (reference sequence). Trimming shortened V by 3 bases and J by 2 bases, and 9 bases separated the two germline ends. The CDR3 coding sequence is TGTGCCTGGAGGGCGACAGTCACAGATACGCAGTATTTT. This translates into CAWRATVTDTQYF.

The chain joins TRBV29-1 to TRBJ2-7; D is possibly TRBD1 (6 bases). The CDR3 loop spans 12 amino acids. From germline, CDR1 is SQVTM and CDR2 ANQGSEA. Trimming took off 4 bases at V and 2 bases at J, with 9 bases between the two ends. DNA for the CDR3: TGCAGCGTTGTACAGGGCGCCTACGAGCAGTACTTC. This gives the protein CSVVQGAYEQYF.

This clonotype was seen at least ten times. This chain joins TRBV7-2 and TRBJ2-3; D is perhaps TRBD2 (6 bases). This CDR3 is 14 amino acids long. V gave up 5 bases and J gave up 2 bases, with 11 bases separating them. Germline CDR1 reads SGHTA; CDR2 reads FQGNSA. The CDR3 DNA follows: TGTGCCAGCAGCCGGGAGCTGGTCACAGATACGCAGTATTTT. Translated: CASSRELVTDTQYF.

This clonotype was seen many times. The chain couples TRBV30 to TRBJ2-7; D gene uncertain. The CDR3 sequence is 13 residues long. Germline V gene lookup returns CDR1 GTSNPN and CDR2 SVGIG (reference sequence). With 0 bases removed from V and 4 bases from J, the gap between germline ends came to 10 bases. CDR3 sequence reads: CAWSVGSGYEQYF. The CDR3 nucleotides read TGTGCCTGGAGTGTGGGCTCCGGATACGAGCAGTACTTC.

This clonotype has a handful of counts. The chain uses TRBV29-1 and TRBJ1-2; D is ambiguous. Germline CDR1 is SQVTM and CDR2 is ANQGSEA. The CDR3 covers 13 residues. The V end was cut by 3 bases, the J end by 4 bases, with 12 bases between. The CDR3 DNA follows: TGCAGCGTTGATGTAGGAAACTTCTATGGCTACACCTTC. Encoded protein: CSVDVGNFYGYTF.

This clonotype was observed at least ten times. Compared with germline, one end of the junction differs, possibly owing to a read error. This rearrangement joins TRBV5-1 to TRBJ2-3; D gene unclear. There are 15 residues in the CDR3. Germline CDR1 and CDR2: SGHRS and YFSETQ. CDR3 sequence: CASSPSRSSTDTQYF. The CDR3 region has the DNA TGTGCCAGCAGCCCCTCCCGGTCCAGCACAGATACGCAGTATTTT. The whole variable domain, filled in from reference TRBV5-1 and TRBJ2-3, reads KAGVTQTPRYLIKTRGQQVTLSCSPISGHRSVSWYQQTPGQGLQFLFEYFSETQRNKGNFPGRFSGRQFSNSRSEMNVSTLELGDSALYLCASSPSRSSTDTQYFGPGTRLTVL.

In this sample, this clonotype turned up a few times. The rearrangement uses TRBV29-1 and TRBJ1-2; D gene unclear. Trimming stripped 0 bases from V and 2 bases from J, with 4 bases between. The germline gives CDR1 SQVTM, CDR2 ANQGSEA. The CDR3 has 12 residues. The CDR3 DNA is TGCAGCGTTGAAGATTCAAACTATGGCTACACCTTC. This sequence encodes CSVEDSNYGYTF.

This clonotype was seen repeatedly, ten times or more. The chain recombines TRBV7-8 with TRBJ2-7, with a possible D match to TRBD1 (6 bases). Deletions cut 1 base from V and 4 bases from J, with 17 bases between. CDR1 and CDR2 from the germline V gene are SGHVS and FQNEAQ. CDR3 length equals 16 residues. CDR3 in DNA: TGTGCCAGCAGCTTAGGGCCGACTAACAGGGCGTACGAGCAGTACTTC. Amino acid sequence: CASSLGPTNRAYEQYF.

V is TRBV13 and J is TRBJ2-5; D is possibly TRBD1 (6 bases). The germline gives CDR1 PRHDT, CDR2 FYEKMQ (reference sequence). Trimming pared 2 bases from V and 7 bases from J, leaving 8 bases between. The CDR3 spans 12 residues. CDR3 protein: CASSLQQGTQYF. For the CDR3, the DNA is TGTGCCAGCAGCTTACAACAGGGGACCCAGTACTTC.

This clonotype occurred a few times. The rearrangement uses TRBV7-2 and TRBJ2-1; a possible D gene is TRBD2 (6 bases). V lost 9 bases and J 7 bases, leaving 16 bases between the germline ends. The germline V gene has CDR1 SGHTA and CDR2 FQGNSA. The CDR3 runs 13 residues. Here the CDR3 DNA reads TGTGCCAGTGGATCGGACGCGGGGAATGAGCAGTTCTTC. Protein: CASGSDAGNEQFF.

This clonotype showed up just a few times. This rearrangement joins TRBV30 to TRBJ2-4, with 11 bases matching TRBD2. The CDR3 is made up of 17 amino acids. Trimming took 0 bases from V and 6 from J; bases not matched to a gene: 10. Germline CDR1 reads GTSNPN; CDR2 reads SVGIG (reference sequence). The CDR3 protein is CAWSVSSGRLKGNIQYF. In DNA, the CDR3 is TGTGCCTGGAGTGTATCTAGCGGGAGGCTAAAGGGAAACATTCAGTACTTC.

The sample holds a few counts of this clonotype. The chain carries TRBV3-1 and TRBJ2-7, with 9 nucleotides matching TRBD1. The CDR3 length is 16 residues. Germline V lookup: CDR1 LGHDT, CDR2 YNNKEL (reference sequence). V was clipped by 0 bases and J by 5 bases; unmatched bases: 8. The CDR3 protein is CASSQDRNRGRNEQYF. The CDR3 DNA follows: TGTGCCAGCAGCCAAGATAGGAACAGGGGGCGGAACGAGCAGTACTTC.

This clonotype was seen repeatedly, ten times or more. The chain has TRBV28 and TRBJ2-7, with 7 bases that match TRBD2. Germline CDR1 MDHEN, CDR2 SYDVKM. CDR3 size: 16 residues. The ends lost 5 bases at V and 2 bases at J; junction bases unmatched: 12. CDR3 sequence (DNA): TGTGCCAGCAGTGGGAGGGGACCGAGTATCACCTACGAGCAGTACTTC. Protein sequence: CASSGRGPSITYEQYF.

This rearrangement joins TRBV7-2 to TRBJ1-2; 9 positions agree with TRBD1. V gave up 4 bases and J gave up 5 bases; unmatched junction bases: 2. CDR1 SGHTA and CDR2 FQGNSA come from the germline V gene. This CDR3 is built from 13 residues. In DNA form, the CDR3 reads TGTGCCAGCAGCTGGGACAGGGAGTATGGCTACACCTTC. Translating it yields CASSWDREYGYTF.

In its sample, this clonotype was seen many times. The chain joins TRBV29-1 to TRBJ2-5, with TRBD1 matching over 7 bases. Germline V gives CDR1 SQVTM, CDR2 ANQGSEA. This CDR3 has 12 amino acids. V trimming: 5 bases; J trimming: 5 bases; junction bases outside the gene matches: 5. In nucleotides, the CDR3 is TGCAGCGTTCAAGGGGGCAGGGAGACCCAGTACTTC. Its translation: CSVQGGRETQYF.

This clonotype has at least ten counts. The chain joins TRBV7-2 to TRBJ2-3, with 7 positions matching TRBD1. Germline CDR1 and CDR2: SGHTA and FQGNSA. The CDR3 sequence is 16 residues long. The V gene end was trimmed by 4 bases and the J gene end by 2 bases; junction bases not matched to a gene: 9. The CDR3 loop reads CASSSRGGQNTDTQYF. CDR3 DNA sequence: TGTGCCAGCAGCTCCCGAGGGGGACAGAACACAGATACGCAGTATTTT.

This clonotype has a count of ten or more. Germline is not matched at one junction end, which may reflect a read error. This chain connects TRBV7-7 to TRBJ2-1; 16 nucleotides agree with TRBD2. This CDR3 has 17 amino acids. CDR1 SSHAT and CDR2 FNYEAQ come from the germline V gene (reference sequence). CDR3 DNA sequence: TGTGCTAGCAGCTTAGAATTTGGGACTAGCGGGAGGGCTGAGCAGTTCTTC. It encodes CASSLEFGTSGRAEQFF.

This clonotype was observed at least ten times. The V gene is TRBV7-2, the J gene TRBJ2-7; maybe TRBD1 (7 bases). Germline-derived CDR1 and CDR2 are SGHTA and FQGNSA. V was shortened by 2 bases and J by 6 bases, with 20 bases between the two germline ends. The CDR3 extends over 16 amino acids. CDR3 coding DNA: TGTGCCAGCAGCTTATTTGGGGGGACTCCAGGGGGCGAGCAGTACTTC. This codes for CASSLFGGTPGGEQYF.

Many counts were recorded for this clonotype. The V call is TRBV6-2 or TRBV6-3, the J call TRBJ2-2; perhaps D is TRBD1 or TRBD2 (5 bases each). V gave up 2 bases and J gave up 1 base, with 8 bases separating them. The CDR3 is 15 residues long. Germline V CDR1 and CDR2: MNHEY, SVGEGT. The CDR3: CASSYEGLNTGELFF. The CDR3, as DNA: TGTGCCAGCAGTTACGAGGGGCTGAACACCGGGGAGCTGTTTTTT.

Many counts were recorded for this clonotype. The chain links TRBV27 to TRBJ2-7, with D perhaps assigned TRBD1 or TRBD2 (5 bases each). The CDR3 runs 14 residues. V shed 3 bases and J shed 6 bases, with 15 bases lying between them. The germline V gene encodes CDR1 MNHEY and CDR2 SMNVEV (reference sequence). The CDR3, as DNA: TGTGCCAGCAGTTTTGTAGGGGCGAGGGCCGAGCAGTACTTC. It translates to CASSFVGARAEQYF.